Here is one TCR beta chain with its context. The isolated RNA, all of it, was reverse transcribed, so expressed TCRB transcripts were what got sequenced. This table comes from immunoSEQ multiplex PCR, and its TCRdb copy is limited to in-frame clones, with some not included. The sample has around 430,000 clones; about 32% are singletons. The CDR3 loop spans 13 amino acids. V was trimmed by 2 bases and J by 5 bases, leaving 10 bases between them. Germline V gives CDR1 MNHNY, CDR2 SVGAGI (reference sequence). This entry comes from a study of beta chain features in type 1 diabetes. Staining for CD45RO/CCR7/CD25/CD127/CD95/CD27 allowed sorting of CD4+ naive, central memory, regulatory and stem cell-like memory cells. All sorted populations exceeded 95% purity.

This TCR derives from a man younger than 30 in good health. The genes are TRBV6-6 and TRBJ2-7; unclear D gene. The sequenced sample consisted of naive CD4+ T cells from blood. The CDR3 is CASSYPAGHEQYF. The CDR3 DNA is TGTGCCAGCAGTTACCCTGCAGGCCACGAGCAGTACTTC.